These 4 T cell receptor beta chains share one sample of origin, sequenced in a study of breast tumors, draining lymph nodes, adjacent tissues. The lymph nodes were axillary draining lymph nodes from breast cancer patients. TCRdb passed the multiplex PCR reads through MiXCR, listing each CDR3 protein once. The sample has 140,000 or so distinct CDR3 sequences, 30% to 35% seen once. Sequenced sample: axillary lymph node tissue. All receptors come from a female donor with breast cancer. Some clones in this sample may be carry-over from other donors' samples.

This clonotype was recorded at least ten times. The chain couples TRBV12-3 or TRBV12-4 to TRBJ2-5; no clear D gene. This CDR3 region has 13 residues. Trimming stripped 5 bases from V and 1 base from J, with 8 bases between. The CDR3 DNA follows: TGTGCCAGCAGTGTAATCGTCCAAGAGACCCAGTACTTC. Its protein is CASSVIVQETQYF.

This clonotype was recorded many times. The chain is built from TRBV12-3 or TRBV12-4 and TRBJ2-5; TRBD1 matches at 9 bases. Trimming removed 6 bases from V and 5 bases from J; junction bases left unmatched: 10. CDR3 length: 15 amino acids. CDR3 loop: CASSWDRVQRETQYF. In DNA, the CDR3 is TGTGCCAGCAGCTGGGACAGGGTCCAGAGGGAGACCCAGTACTTC.

This clonotype was seen a single time. The V and J genes are TRBV11-2 and TRBJ2-5, with 9 bases lining up with TRBD2. The J segment lost 0 bases and the V segment lost 6 bases, leaving 5 bases of the junction unmatched. The CDR3 spans 15 residues. The germline V gene encodes CDR1 SGHAT and CDR2 FQNNGV. Here the CDR3 reads CASSTIAGDQETQYF. The CDR3 DNA follows: TGTGCCAGCAGTACTATAGCGGGGGACCAAGAGACCCAGTACTTC.

Details on this clonotype: Compared with germline, one end of the junction differs, possibly owing to a read error. The chain recombines TRBV11-2 with TRBJ2-1, with 9 bases matching TRBD2. The germline CDR1 and CDR2 sequences are SGHAT and FQNNGV. The CDR3 has 16 amino acids. The CDR3 here is CASSARLAGLGNEQLF. CDR3 coding DNA: TGTGCCAGCAGCGCCCGTCTAGCGGGACTCGGCAATGAGCAGCTCTTC.